These T cell receptor beta chains were read from a single sample in a study of shared T cell receptors in the human thymus. Some clones are missing from TCRdb's copy, which holds only in-frame ones; the method was immunoSEQ multiplex PCR. The sample contains 500,000 to 850,000 clones, over 75% of which appear only once. These same records also appear under a second study, on human thymus T cells.

Sequences were obtained from thymocytes. These receptors were taken from a boy under two years old with a congenital heart defect. Each CDR3 is given with its conserved first and last residue.

CATRVGQGGNQPQHF,TRBV27,TRBJ1-5
CASSDRTGPDTQYF,TRBV6-5,TRBJ2-3
CASSYRGANVLTF,TRBV27,TRBJ2-6
CASSVAESGQGADEQFF,TRBV9,TRBJ2-1
CATSTRTDYEQYF,TRBV15,TRBJ2-7
CASSPTSGRYEQYF,TRBV19,TRBJ2-7
CASSNTSDSPNQPQHF,TRBV7-6,TRBJ1-5
CASSLPTGSNTEAFF,TRBV5-1,TRBJ1-1
CASSLREGPTQETQYF,TRBV28,TRBJ2-5
CASSYSDRGLEQYF,TRBV27,TRBJ2-7
CASAWRTGTSPPPRSYEQYF,TRBV12-5,TRBJ2-7
CASSPPAGGWNEQFF,TRBV4-2,TRBJ2-1
CASSEDGGGRTYEQYF,TRBV6-1,TRBJ2-7
CASSQGALSYNSPLHF,TRBV23-1,TRBJ1-6
CASSQVMQPGGGSTDTQYF,TRBV4-3,TRBJ2-3
CASSQDLQGAQNTEAFF,TRBV14,TRBJ1-1
CASSPRRGAYEQYF,TRBV19,TRBJ2-7
CASSYSSGGTYEQYF,TRBV6-5,TRBJ2-7
CASSSGDGTTYGYTF,TRBV5-5,TRBJ1-2
CASSPSQGESGSCYTF,TRBV4-1,TRBJ1-2
CASSIGTGTQDEQYF,TRBV19,TRBJ2-7
CASSLRQGRVHDTQYF,TRBV4-1,TRBJ2-3
CAWSAGHHHFCEQYF,TRBV30,TRBJ2-7
CATPPRRETQYF,TRBV15,TRBJ2-5
CASSSWTSDNEQFF,TRBV4-2,TRBJ2-1
CASSPTRGLAYTDTQYF,TRBV7-2,TRBJ2-3
CASSSSLTDSGDGYTF,TRBV5-6,TRBJ1-2
CASRQDLCGYTF,TRBV19,TRBJ1-2
CASSTHSNEAFF,TRBV21-1,TRBJ1-1
CASSPDRGANYGYTF,TRBV7-6,TRBJ1-2
CASSDRGQTGELFF,TRBV27,TRBJ2-2
CASSPGTSGSSWSEQFF,TRBV18,TRBJ2-1